This T cell receptor beta chain was obtained from a study of blood T cell repertoires in COVID-19 (dated by TCRdb to about 2020). As for the study more broadly: Collaborator samples came from the United States, Italy and Spain and covered acute and convalescent phases of COVID-19. The prospective study material was composed of cDNA or gDNA derived from T cells, B-cell-depleted T cells, or PBMCs. Deeply sampled blood TCRbeta repertoires from subjects exposed to, actively infected with, or recovered from COVID-19 were included in the dataset. A freely available public database, intended as a resource for researchers studying the immune response to SARS-CoV-2, is where the repertoires were released. Samples were obtained from the ongoing ImmuneRACE study (first 160 participants) and from over a thousand subjects provided by 6 global collaborators. Sample metadata almost always included a de-identified subject ID, COVID-19 status, age in years and sex. HLA class I and class II types, where available, came from metadata supplied by the sample provider rather than from assay-based typing. On the study overall, not on this receptor specifically: The amount of clinical and demographic metadata varied by source and participant and was provided uncurated.

On this clone itself: The clone's antigen remains unknown. Per-nucleotide qualities are absent, and no much larger clonotype sits a single base away.

From cysteine to phenylalanine, the CDR3 is 15 amino acids long. Just CDR3 DNA is preserved here, 45 bases in frame from base 1. The germline V gene specifies KGHSH as CDR1 and LQKENI as CDR2. The germline V end is reduced by 8 bases and the J end by 4 bases; junction bases left unmatched: 8. The collaborating institutions used their own protocols to collect whole blood in K2EDTA tubes. For TCRbeta analysis, collaborators shipped samples in one of three forms: frozen whole blood, isolated PBMCs, or DNA extracted from either of those sample types. The immunoSEQ Assay, a bias-controlled multiplex PCR, was used to amplify TCRbeta CDR3 regions from genomic DNA. Regarding the original processing steps: The number of nucleated cells in each sample was estimated by amplification of reference gene primers within the assay. Sequence reads were collapsed and filtered to measure the absolute abundance of every unique TCRbeta CDR3 rearrangement. Productive Simpson clonality was computed per sample as the square root of Simpson's diversity index over productive rearrangements. TCRdb retrieved this table from immuneACCESS and kept in-frame rearrangements only. Not all clones are present; in checked studies, unresolved V genes account for under half, and no reason is known for the remainder. V, J and clone size are taken as reported in that table, and D and trimming were inferred from the DNA itself. Present in this sample are 100,000 to 140,000 clones, around 83% of which were seen just once. The ten most abundant clones make up 4.3% of the sample.

The chain couples TRBV18 to TRBJ1-1, with TRBD1 identical over 12 junction bases. Sample: peripheral blood. This clonotype was obtained from a man in his 70s with acute or convalescent COVID-19. CDR3 reads: CASRPGTGGVTEAFF. Here is the DNA: TGTGCCAGCCGCCCCGGGACAGGGGGCGTCACTGAAGCTTTCTTT.